Listed here are 22 T cell receptor beta chains from one sample, sequenced in a study of graft-versus-host responses after intestinal transplantation. These receptors are not linked to any known antigen. Sequencing was performed with immunoSEQ multiplex PCR; in TCRdb, only in-frame clones are kept and a portion is missing. The sample lists around 130,000 clones; more than 90% were seen once. Sequenced here: unstimulated CD4+ T cells sorted from spleen or lymph node cells, sampled before intestinal transplant. These receptors all come from a human donor who received an intestinal transplant.

This sequence joins TRBV27 and TRBJ2-1, with a possible D match to TRBD1 (6 bases). The CDR3 runs 16 residues. Germline CDR1 reads MNHEY; CDR2 reads SMNVEV (reference sequence). V lost 5 bases, J lost 0 bases, and 14 bases lay in between. CDR3 DNA sequence: TGTGCCAGCAGTCCCAGTGGGGGCCTCTCCTACAATGAGCAGTTCTTC. Protein: CASSPSGGLSYNEQFF.

The CDR3 DNA is TGTGCCAGTAGTATGGGAGGGGGCTACACCTTC. Its translation: CASSMGGGYTF. V usage is TRBV19 and J usage is TRBJ1-2; no firm D call. Germline V gives CDR1 LNHDA, CDR2 SQIVND (reference sequence). Trimming left V 3 bases short and J 8 bases short, with 7 bases between. The CDR3 is 11 residues long.

The chain is built from TRBV5-1 and TRBJ2-3; D uncertain. Germline V CDR1 and CDR2: SGHRS, YFSETQ. Deletions cut 5 bases from V and 4 bases from J, with 14 bases between. The CDR3 covers 14 residues. CDR3 amino acids: CASRKLNFPDTQYF. The CDR3 DNA is TGCGCCAGCAGAAAACTAAACTTTCCAGATACGCAGTATTTT.

The chain joins TRBV14 to TRBJ1-3; D remains ambiguous. The CDR3 has 16 residues. Trimming shortened V by 1 base and J by 2 bases, and 12 bases separated the two germline ends. CDR1 is SGHDN and CDR2 is FVKESK in the germline V gene. The CDR3 DNA is TGTGCCAGCAGCCAAGTCCTTCCCGGGGCTGGAAACACCATATATTTT. Its translation: CASSQVLPGAGNTIYF.

The V and J genes are TRBV19 and TRBJ2-3; D might be TRBD2 (6 bases). There are 14 residues in the CDR3. CDR1 and CDR2 (germline): LNHDA, SQIVND (reference sequence). Between the trimmed V and J ends, which lost 5 bases and 2 bases, there was a span of 11 bases. CDR3 nucleotide sequence: TGTGCCAGTAGTTCGCGGGGCATCACAGATACGCAGTATTTT. Its protein is CASSSRGITDTQYF.

The rearrangement joins TRBV5-1 to TRBJ2-4; 7 positions match TRBD1. CDR1 is SGHRS, CDR2 YFSETQ, per germline. J was trimmed by 3 bases and V by 2 bases; bases with no gene match: 8. This CDR3 has 16 amino acids. The CDR3 loop is CASSFGQGELKNIQYF. The CDR3 DNA follows: TGCGCCAGCAGCTTCGGTCAGGGGGAACTCAAAAACATTCAGTACTTC.

The chain couples TRBV14 to TRBJ1-1, with D uncertain. V was cut by 4 bases and J by 1 base, with 4 bases left in between. The CDR3 runs to 12 residues. The germline V gene has CDR1 SGHDN and CDR2 FVKESK. In DNA form, the CDR3 reads TGTGCCAGCAGCCTATGGAACACTGAAGCTTTCTTT. Translation: CASSLWNTEAFF.

This clone came up once. As DNA, the CDR3 is TGTGCCAGCTCACCGAAGACAGGTGGCAGCAATCAGCCCCAGCATTTT. Its translation: CASSPKTGGSNQPQHF. This chain joins TRBV18 and TRBJ1-5; D may be TRBD1 (6 bases). CDR1 is KGHSH and CDR2 is LQKENI in the germline V gene. This CDR3 has 16 amino acids. Trimming removed 3 bases from V and 1 base from J, with 13 bases in between.

The chain couples TRBV30 to TRBJ2-3, with 9 bases aligning to TRBD2. This CDR3 has 11 residues. Germline V lookup: CDR1 GTSNPN, CDR2 SVGIG (reference sequence). The trim removed 5 bases at V and 8 bases at J, leaving 2 bases unmatched. DNA for the CDR3: TGTGCCTGGGGCGGGGGGGGTACGCAGTATTTT. This encodes CAWGGGGTQYF.

The chain is built from TRBV6-5 and TRBJ2-7; 7 nucleotides line up with TRBD1. The germline V gene encodes CDR1 MNHEY and CDR2 SVGAGI. The length of the CDR3 is 15 residues. Trimming at V came to 6 bases and at J to 2 bases, leaving 10 bases not matched to a gene. The CDR3 sequence: CASSLRQGYPYEQYF. Written as DNA, the CDR3 is TGTGCCAGCAGCCTACGACAGGGCTATCCCTACGAGCAGTACTTC.

The V call is TRBV29-1, the J call TRBJ2-1; the D gene is possibly TRBD2 (7 bases). The germline V gene has CDR1 SQVTM and CDR2 ANQGSEA. Trimming removed 7 bases from V and 9 bases from J, with 25 bases in between. There are 15 residues in the CDR3. CDR3 sequence: CSGEGWGRLRVEQFF. The CDR3 region has the DNA TGCAGCGGGGAGGGGTGGGGGCGGCTAAGGGTTGAGCAGTTCTTC.

The chain combines TRBV6-1 with TRBJ1-5; D not resolved. Germline-derived CDR1 and CDR2 are MNHNS and SASEGT. V gave up 0 bases and J gave up 9 bases, with 12 bases separating them. CDR3 length: 14 residues. CDR3 sequence: CASSEARSSGPQHF. The DNA of the CDR3 is TGTGCCAGCAGTGAAGCGCGTTCATCAGGGCCCCAGCATTTT.

The CDR3 protein is CASSFVTDRVGKDTQYF. Written as DNA, the CDR3 is TGTGCCAGCAGCTTCGTAACCGACAGGGTTGGTAAAGATACGCAGTATTTT. V and J are TRBV5-6 and TRBJ2-3; TRBD1 matches 7 bases. Looked up from germline, CDR1 is SGHDT and CDR2 is YYEEEE. Trimming took 2 bases from V and 5 from J; bases not matched to a gene: 14. This CDR3 has 17 residues.

This rearrangement joins TRBV14 to TRBJ1-2; D call uncertain. CDR3 length: 14 amino acids. Trimming shortened V by 1 base and J by 1 base, and 7 bases separated the two germline ends. Germline assignment: CDR1 SGHDN and CDR2 FVKESK. CDR3 sequence: CASSQGINNYGYTF. The CDR3 DNA sequence: TGTGCCAGCAGCCAAGGAATAAATAACTATGGCTACACCTTC.

The chain couples TRBV2 to TRBJ2-7; D gene unclear. This CDR3 comprises 13 residues. V was cut by 4 bases and J by 0 bases, with 7 bases left in between. Looked up from germline, CDR1 is SNHLY and CDR2 is FYNNEI. The CDR3 bases are TGTGCCAGCAGTGTGGTCAGCTCCTACGAGCAGTACTTC. This codes for CASSVVSSYEQYF.

V usage is TRBV6-1 and J usage is TRBJ1-2; D gene uncertain. Trimming removed 2 bases at V and 2 bases at J, with 3 bases between. The CDR3 totals 12 residues. Germline CDR1 is MNHNS and CDR2 is SASEGT. Here the CDR3 reads CASSEYNYGYTF. The CDR3 DNA reads as TGTGCCAGCAGTGAATACAACTATGGCTACACCTTC.

The CDR3 DNA is TGCGCCAGCAGCTTGCCCGGGAACAACGAGCAGTACTTC. It encodes CASSLPGNNEQYF. The chain couples TRBV5-1 to TRBJ2-7; possibly TRBD2 for D (5 bases). V was clipped by 1 base and J by 5 bases, with 10 bases between them. This CDR3 has 13 residues. Germline V CDR1 and CDR2: SGHRS, YFSETQ.

The chain has TRBV2 and TRBJ1-2; possibly TRBD1 for D (5 bases). V lost 3 bases and J lost 1, with 12 bases in between. This CDR3 spans 15 amino acids. Germline V gene lookup returns CDR1 SNHLY and CDR2 FYNNEI. The chain's CDR3 is CASSDAGPGNYGYTF. In DNA, the CDR3 is TGTGCCAGCAGTGATGCGGGGCCGGGTAACTATGGCTACACCTTC.

The chain uses TRBV5-1 and TRBJ2-4; TRBD2 matches at 11 bases. J lost 9 bases, V lost 0 bases, and 8 bases had no gene match. Germline V lookup: CDR1 SGHRS, CDR2 YFSETQ. The CDR3 consists of 16 residues. This chain's CDR3 is CASSLAPSGGSGIQYF. The CDR3 DNA follows: TGCGCCAGCAGCTTGGCGCCTAGCGGGGGGTCGGGCATTCAGTACTTC.

V and J are TRBV6-1 and TRBJ1-1; D gene unclear. This CDR3 has 16 residues. With 2 bases removed from V and 1 base from J, the gap between germline ends came to 14 bases. Looked up from germline, CDR1 is MNHNS and CDR2 is SASEGT. In DNA form, the CDR3 reads TGTGCCAGCAGTGAATATAAGGGCAGAGAGAACACTGAAGCTTTCTTT. Amino acids: CASSEYKGRENTEAFF.

The gene calls are TRBV25-1 and TRBJ1-1; 7 bases are a match to TRBD1. The junction had 5 bases not matched to a gene; V was cut back by 0 bases and J by 4 bases. The CDR3 has 15 residues. CDR1 is MGHDK, CDR2 SYGVNS, per germline. This chain's CDR3 is CASSEYRQGTTEAFF. CDR3 DNA: TGTGCCAGCAGTGAATACAGACAGGGAACCACTGAAGCTTTCTTT.

The V gene is TRBV7-9, the J gene TRBJ1-1; D is undetermined. This CDR3 is built from 11 residues. V was pared by 8 bases and J by 3 bases, with 7 bases between. Germline CDR1 reads SEHNR; CDR2 reads FQNEAQ (reference sequence). The CDR3 here is CASGWDTEAFF. CDR3 nucleotides: TGTGCCAGCGGCTGGGACACTGAAGCTTTCTTT.